The TCR beta chain under discussion was sequenced for a study of cytomegalovirus exposure and HLA in healthy donors. Findings and caveats of the study: V- and J-gene trimming of TCR beta was linked (in a later analysis) to a missense DCLRE1C variant. Several of the most significant clusters appeared linked to common viral pathogens, based on a later analysis.

The CDR3 is made up of 17 amino acids. Germline CDR1 SGDLS, CDR2 YYNGEE. J was trimmed by 5 bases and V by 4 bases; bases with no gene match: 14. Both 60 Vbeta primers and 13 Jbeta primers went into the PCR. The table came from immunoSEQ multiplex PCR; TCRdb's copy has only in-frame clones and leaves some out. The table lists tens of thousands of clones, about 80% of them singletons. Notes on this clone: The antigen is undetermined.

The chain uses TRBV9 and TRBJ1-4; 7 positions match TRBD1. The sequencing sample was made of PBMCs. This clonotype was sampled from a woman in her forties or fifties in good health and CMV-seropositive. The DNA for the CDR3 is TGTGCCAGCAGCCCCGCCGGGACAGCCCTAACGAATGAAAAACTGTTTTTT. Amino acid sequence: CASSPAGTALTNEKLFF.